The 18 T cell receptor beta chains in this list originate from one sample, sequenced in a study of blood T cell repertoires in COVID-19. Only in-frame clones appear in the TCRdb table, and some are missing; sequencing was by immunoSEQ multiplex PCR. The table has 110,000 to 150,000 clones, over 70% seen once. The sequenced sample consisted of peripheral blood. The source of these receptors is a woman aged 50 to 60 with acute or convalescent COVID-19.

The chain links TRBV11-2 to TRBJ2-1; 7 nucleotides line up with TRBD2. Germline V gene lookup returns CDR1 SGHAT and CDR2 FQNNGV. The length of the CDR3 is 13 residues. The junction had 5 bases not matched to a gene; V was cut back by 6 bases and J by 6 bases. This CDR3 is CASSLSGINEQFF. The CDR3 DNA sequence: TGTGCCAGCAGTCTCAGCGGGATCAATGAGCAGTTCTTC.

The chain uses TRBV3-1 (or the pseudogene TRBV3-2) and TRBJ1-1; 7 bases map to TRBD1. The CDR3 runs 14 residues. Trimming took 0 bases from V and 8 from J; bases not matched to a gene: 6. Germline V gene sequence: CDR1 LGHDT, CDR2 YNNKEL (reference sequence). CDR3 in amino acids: CASSQEDRVSEAFF. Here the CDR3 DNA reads TGTGCCAGCAGCCAAGAAGACAGGGTCTCCGAAGCTTTCTTT.

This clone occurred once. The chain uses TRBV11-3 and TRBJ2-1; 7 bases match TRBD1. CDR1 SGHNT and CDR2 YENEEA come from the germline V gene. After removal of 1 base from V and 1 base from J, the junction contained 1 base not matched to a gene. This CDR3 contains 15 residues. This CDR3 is CASSLGRGSYNEQFF. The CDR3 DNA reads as TGTGCCAGCAGCTTAGGCAGGGGGTCCTACAATGAGCAGTTCTTC.

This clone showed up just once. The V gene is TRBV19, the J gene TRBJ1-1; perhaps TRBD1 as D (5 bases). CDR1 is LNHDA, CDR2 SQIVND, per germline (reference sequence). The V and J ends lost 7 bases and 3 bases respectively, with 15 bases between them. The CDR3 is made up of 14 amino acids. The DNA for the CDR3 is TGTGCCAGTACCATGGCAGGGAGGTACACTGAAGCTTTCTTT. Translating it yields CASTMAGRYTEAFF.

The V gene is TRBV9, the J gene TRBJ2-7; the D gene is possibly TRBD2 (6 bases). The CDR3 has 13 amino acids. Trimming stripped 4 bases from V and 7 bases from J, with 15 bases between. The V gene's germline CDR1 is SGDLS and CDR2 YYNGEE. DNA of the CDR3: TGTGCCAGCAGCCCCGGGGGACCGGGGGAGCAGTACTTC. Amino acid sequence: CASSPGGPGEQYF.

DNA of the CDR3: TGTGCCAGCAGCTCCGCAGAGGGCACTGAAGCTTTCTTT. It is translated as CASSSAEGTEAFF. The V call is TRBV12-3 or TRBV12-4, the J call TRBJ1-1, with unresolved D. Between the trimmed V and J ends, which lost 6 bases and 4 bases, there was a span of 12 bases. The CDR3 spans 13 residues.

CDR3 in amino acids: CASTGTSGPTGELFF. The CDR3 DNA reads TGTGCCAGCACCGGGACTAGCGGACCCACCGGGGAGCTGTTTTTT. The V call is TRBV7-3, the J call TRBJ2-2, with TRBD2 identical over 11 bases. The CDR3 consists of 15 residues. V shed 7 bases, J shed 4 bases, and the junction held 5 bases outside the gene matches. In germline, CDR1 is SGHTA, CDR2 FQGTGA. Full variable domain (outside the CDR3, taken from reference TRBV7-3 and TRBJ2-2): GAGVSQTPSNKVTEKGKYVELRCDPISGHTALYWYRQSLGQGPEFLIYFQGTGAADDSGLPNDRFFAVRPEGSVSTLKIQRTERGDSAVYLCASTGTSGPTGELFFGEGSRLTVL.

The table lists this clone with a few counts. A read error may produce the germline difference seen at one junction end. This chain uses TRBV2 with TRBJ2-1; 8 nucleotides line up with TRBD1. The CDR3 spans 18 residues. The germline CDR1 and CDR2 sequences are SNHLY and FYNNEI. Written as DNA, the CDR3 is TGTGCCAGCAGCTTAGAAGCTTACAGGGGGTCTCTCTTACGGCCCTACCTCTTC. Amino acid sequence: CASSLEAYRGSLLRPYLF.

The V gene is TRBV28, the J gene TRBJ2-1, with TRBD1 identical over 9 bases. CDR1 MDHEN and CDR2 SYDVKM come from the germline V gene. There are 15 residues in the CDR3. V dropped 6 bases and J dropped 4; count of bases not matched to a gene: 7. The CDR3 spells CASSPRDRVYNEQFF. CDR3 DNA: TGTGCCAGCAGCCCACGGGACAGGGTTTACAATGAGCAGTTCTTC.

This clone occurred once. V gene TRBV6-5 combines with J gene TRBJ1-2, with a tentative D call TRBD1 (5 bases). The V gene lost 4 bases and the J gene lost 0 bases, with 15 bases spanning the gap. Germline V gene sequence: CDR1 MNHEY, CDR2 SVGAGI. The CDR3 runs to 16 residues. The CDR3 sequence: CASSSRDYLPNYGYTF. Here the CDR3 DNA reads TGTGCCAGCAGTTCCCGGGACTACCTCCCTAACTATGGCTACACCTTC.

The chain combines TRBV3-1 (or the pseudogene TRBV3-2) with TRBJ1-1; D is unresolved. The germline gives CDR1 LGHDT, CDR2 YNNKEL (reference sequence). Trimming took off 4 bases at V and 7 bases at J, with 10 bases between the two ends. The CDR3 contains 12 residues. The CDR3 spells CASSLSEGEAFF. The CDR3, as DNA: TGTGCCAGCAGCCTATCCGAGGGTGAAGCTTTCTTT.

DNA for the CDR3: TGTGCCAGCAGCCCTTGGGTTGAGGCTTCCTATGGCTACACCTTC. As protein: CASSPWVEASYGYTF. The rearrangement uses TRBV3-1 (or the pseudogene TRBV3-2) and TRBJ1-2; no firm D call. The CDR3 spans 15 residues. Germline V lookup: CDR1 LGHDT, CDR2 YNNKEL (reference sequence). The V end lost 4 bases, the J end lost 4 bases, and 16 bases lay between the germline ends.

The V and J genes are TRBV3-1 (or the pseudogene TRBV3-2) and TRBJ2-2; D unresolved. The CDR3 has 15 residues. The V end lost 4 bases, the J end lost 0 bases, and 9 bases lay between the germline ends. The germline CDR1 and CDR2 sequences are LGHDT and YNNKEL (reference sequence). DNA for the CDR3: TGTGCCAGCAGCCCCCCTCGCGCGAACACCGGGGAGCTGTTTTTT. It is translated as CASSPPRANTGELFF.

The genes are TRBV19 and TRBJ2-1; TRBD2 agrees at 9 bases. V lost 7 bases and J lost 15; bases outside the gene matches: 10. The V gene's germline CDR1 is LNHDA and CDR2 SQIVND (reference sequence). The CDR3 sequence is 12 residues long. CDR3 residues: CASTTTGLAWFF. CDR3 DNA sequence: TGTGCCAGTACTACAACGGGACTAGCCTGGTTCTTC.

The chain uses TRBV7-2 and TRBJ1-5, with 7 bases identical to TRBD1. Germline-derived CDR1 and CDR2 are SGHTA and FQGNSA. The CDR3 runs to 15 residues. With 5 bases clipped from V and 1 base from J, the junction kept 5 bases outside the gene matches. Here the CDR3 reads CASSMTGTSNQPQHF. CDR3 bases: TGTGCCAGCAGCATGACAGGGACCAGCAATCAGCCCCAGCATTTT. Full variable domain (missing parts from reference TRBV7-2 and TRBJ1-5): GAGVSQSPSNKVTEKGKDVELRCDPISGHTALYWYRQSLGQGLEFLIYFQGNSAPDKSGLPSDRFSAERTGGSVSTLTIQRTQQEDSAVYLCASSMTGTSNQPQHFGDGTRLSIL.

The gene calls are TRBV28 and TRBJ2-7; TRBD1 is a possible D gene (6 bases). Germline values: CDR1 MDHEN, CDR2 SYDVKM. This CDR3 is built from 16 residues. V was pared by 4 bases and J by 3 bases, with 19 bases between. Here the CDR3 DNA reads TGTGCCAGCAGTTCCCCGGGACAAGCTCGCGTCTACGAGCAGTACTTC. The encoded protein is CASSSPGQARVYEQYF. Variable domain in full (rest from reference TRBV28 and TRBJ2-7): DVKVTQSSRYLVKRTGEKVFLECVQDMDHENMFWYRQDPGLGLRLIYFSYDVKMKEKGDIPEGYSVSREKKERFSLILESASTNQTSMYLCASSSPGQARVYEQYFGPGTRLTVT.

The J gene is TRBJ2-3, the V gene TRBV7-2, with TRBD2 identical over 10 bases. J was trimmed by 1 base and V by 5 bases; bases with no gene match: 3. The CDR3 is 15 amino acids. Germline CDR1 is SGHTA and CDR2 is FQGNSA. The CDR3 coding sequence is TGTGCCAGCAGCCCCCTAGCGGGGGGCACAGATACGCAGTATTTT. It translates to CASSPLAGGTDTQYF. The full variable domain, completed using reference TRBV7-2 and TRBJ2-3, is GAGVSQSPSNKVTEKGKDVELRCDPISGHTALYWYRQSLGQGLEFLIYFQGNSAPDKSGLPSDRFSAERTGGSVSTLTIQRTQQEDSAVYLCASSPLAGGTDTQYFGPGTRLTVL.

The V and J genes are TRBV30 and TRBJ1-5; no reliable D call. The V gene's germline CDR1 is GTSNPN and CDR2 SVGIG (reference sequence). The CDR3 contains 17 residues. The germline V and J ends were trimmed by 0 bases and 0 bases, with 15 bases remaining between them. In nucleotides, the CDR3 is TGTGCCTGGAGTGTACGCGTGAGTTCGATTAGCAATCAGCCCCAGCATTTT. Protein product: CAWSVRVSSISNQPQHF.